This TCR beta chain was obtained from a study of shared clonotypes between healthy human individuals. In the study overall: CD8 memory received one plate per donor, CD8 naive two, CD4 memory three and CD4 naive three.

The data were produced by immunoSEQ multiplex PCR, yet TCRdb's version contains in-frame clones alone and is incomplete. This table holds 850,000 to 1,200,000 clones, around 75% found once. Sequenced: memory CD4+ T cells sorted from blood. Sample subset: CD45RA-negative fraction. This receptor was taken from a man younger than 35 in good health.

The CDR3 reads CASSLQGMRGNTIYF. The CDR3 DNA reads TGTGCCAGCAGTTTACAGGGGATGAGGGGAAACACCATATATTTT. V is TRBV25-1 and J is TRBJ1-3, with 7 bases matching TRBD1. The CDR3 extends over 15 amino acids. CDR1 MGHDK and CDR2 SYGVNS come from the germline V gene. Germline trimming cut 5 bases from V and 4 bases from J; bases unmatched to any gene: 8. The full variable domain, completed using reference TRBV25-1 and TRBJ1-3, is EADIYQTPRYLVIGTGKKITLECSQTMGHDKMYWYQQDPGMELHLIHYSYGVNSTEKGDLSSESTVSRIRTEHFPLTLESARPSHTSQYLCASSLQGMRGNTIYFGEGSWLTVV.